This TCR beta chain was identified in a study of T-cell memory formation after mild COVID-19. Looking at the study overall: TCR clusters largely stayed donor specific. Points from the study as a whole: Cross-reactive memory seemingly joined, as some responding clones were found in pre-infection memory.

This CDR3 is built from 13 residues. Germline loops: CDR1 SQVTM, CDR2 ANQGSEA. With 8 bases removed from V and 1 base from J, the gap between germline ends came to 13 bases. 5'RACE, which relied on constant-segment primers, yielded TCR alpha and TCR beta cDNA libraries carrying sample barcodes and UMIs. TCRdb passed the 5' RACE reads through MiXCR, listing each CDR3 protein once. This table holds 300,000 to 350,000 distinct CDR3 sequences, roughly an eighth found once. This clonotype was counted many times. What it binds is not known. Sequenced input: PBMCs or a T cell subset sorted from them (not recorded which). V usage is TRBV29-1 and J usage is TRBJ2-3; TRBD2 might be the D (5 bases). This clonotype was obtained from a man between 18 and 35 years old who had mild COVID-19 (a few samples of this study predate the infection). Cell type and time point are not known. CDR3 bases: TGCAGCTCCCGGGAATATGGCACAGATACGCAGTATTTT. This codes for CSSREYGTDTQYF.